The 31 T cell receptor gamma chains presented below share a single source sample, sequenced in a study of human gamma delta and Vdelta1 T cells. TCRdb re-called the PCR reads via CATT. Of a few thousand gamma-chain clones detected, over 4% appear once; the ten largest clones hold around 13%. Sequencing was carried out using naive CD27+ Vdelta1 gamma-delta T cells from blood. Every receptor here comes from a human donor in good health.

This clone occurred a few times. TCRdb records a much larger clone's protein for this DNA, with a difference at residue 4 that likely arises from a read error; the protein given is the translation of the DNA. The V and J genes are TRGV3 and TRGJ1 or TRGJ2. From germline, CDR1 is VTNTFY and CDR2 YDVSTARD (reference sequence). CDR3 length: 11 residues. The CDR3 nucleotides are TGTGCCACCCGGGAGAAGTATAAGAAACTCTTT. This codes for CATREKYKKLF.

This clone came up a few times. The TCRdb protein, from a much larger clone, departs from this DNA's translation at residue 6, likely by read error; the protein shown derives from the DNA. The chain has TRGV9 and TRGJ1 or TRGJ2. Germline loops: CDR1 GITISATS, CDR2 ISYDGTV (reference sequence). The V and J ends lost 2 bases and 9 bases, in that order; junction bases with no gene match: 10. The CDR3 runs 13 residues. For the CDR3, the DNA is TGTGCCTTGTGGGAGGCGCTTTTGGGTAAGAAACTCTTT. Amino acid sequence: CALWEALLGKKLF.

This clone is medium-sized by share. A much bigger clone sits one base away, suggesting this may be a read error. The chain carries TRGV9 and TRGJ1 or TRGJ2. J gave up 3 bases and V 2 bases, and 7 bases lay outside the gene matches. CDR1 is GITISATS and CDR2 is ISYDGTV in the germline V gene (reference sequence). The length of the CDR3 is 14 residues. CDR3 amino acids: CALWEGTGYYKKLF. The CDR3 DNA reads as TGTGCCTTGTGGGAGGGGACGGGTTATTATAAGAAACTCTTT.

About this clone itself: The TCRdb protein, from a much larger clone, departs from this DNA's translation at residue 4, likely by read error; the protein shown derives from the DNA. The rearrangement joins TRGV3 to TRGJ1 or TRGJ2. With V trimmed by 8 bases and J by 9 bases, 7 bases remained unmatched. This CDR3 has 10 amino acids. CDR1 VTNTFY and CDR2 YDVSTARD come from the germline V gene (reference sequence). The DNA of the CDR3 is TGTGCCACCTTTGACAGTAAGAAACTCTTT. It translates to CATFDSKKLF.

Worth noting for this clone: This DNA's translation differs at residue 7 from TCRdb's protein, which comes from a much larger clone; a read error is likely, and the protein shown is translated from the DNA. The genes are TRGV9 and TRGJ1 or TRGJ2. The CDR3 is made up of 13 amino acids. The V gene's germline CDR1 is GITISATS and CDR2 ISYDGTV (reference sequence). The V segment lost 0 bases and the J segment 9 bases; nucleotides outside the gene matches: 8. Here the CDR3 DNA reads TGTGCCTTGTGGGAGGTGCGTTTGGGTAAGAAACTCTTT. Amino acids: CALWEVRLGKKLF.

This clone qualifies as medium-sized. The chain joins TRGV5 to TRGJP2. The trim removed 0 bases at V and 6 bases at J, leaving 16 bases unmatched. The CDR3 is made up of 18 amino acids. Germline V gene data show CDR1 as VINAFY and CDR2 as YDVSNSKD. In nucleotides, the CDR3 is TGTGCCACCTGGGACAGGCGAGGGGGGAGCATAGGTGATTGGATCAAGACGTTT. This codes for CATWDRRGGSIGDWIKTF.

In regard to this clone: This DNA's translation differs at residue 12 from TCRdb's protein, which comes from a much larger clone; a read error is likely, and the protein shown is translated from the DNA. The chain employs TRGV3 and TRGJ1 or TRGJ2. This CDR3 is built from 16 residues. Germline lookup yields CDR1 VTNTFY and CDR2 YDVSTARD (reference sequence). The CDR3 loop reads CATWDRRSLRYDKKLF. CDR3 DNA sequence: TGTGCCACCTGGGACAGGCGGAGCCTCCGTTATGATAAGAAACTCTTT.

This clone is labeled medium-sized (0.01 to 0.1%). The chain joins TRGV3 to TRGJ1 or TRGJ2. The CDR3 consists of 17 residues. Trimming at V came to 3 bases and at J to 7 bases, leaving 21 bases not matched to a gene. Looked up from germline, CDR1 is VTNTFY and CDR2 is YDVSTARD (reference sequence). The CDR3 DNA is TGTGCCACCTGGGACCACCCCCCCCGCCGCGATTGGTATAAGAAACTCTTT. Translating gives CATWDHPPRRDWYKKLF.

The chain couples TRGV5 to TRGJ1 or TRGJ2. V dropped 3 bases and J dropped 0; count of bases not matched to a gene: 5. The CDR3 is made up of 14 amino acids. The germline gives CDR1 VINAFY, CDR2 YDVSNSKD. The CDR3 region is CATWDPPNYYKKLF. The CDR3 DNA reads TGTGCCACCTGGGACCCCCCGAATTATTATAAGAAACTCTTT.

This clone was seen a handful of times. It differs at one base from a far larger clone, so likely a read error. The J gene is TRGJ1 or TRGJ2, the V gene TRGV9. The CDR3 consists of 15 residues. The germline V gene has CDR1 GITISATS and CDR2 ISYDGTV (reference sequence). Trimming took 0 bases from V and 2 from J; bases not matched to a gene: 7. CDR3 in amino acids: CALWEVTGDYYKKLF. The CDR3 DNA reads TGTGCCTTGTGGGAGGTGACGGGTGATTATTATAAGAAACTCTTT.

Worth noting for this clone: This may be a read error, as it is one base from a much larger clone. The chain is built from TRGV9 and TRGJ1 or TRGJ2. V lost 4 bases, J lost 13 bases, and 4 bases stayed unmatched. Germline CDR1 and CDR2: GITISATS and ISYDGTV (reference sequence). The CDR3 runs to 9 residues. This chain's CDR3 is CALWDNKLF. In DNA form, the CDR3 reads TGTGCCTTGTGGGACAATAAACTCTTT.

This clone is large. This rearrangement joins TRGV5 to TRGJ1 or TRGJ2. This CDR3 has 13 residues. CDR1 is VINAFY, CDR2 YDVSNSKD, per germline. Trimming at V came to 5 bases and at J to 4 bases, leaving 8 bases not matched to a gene. DNA of the CDR3: TGTGCCACCTGGGCCGGACGCTATTATAAGAAACTCTTT. Its protein product is CATWAGRYYKKLF.

Details on this clone: The protein that TCRdb holds for this DNA derives from a much larger clone and differs from the translated DNA at residue 10, which likely indicates a read error; the protein shown here is translated from the DNA. J is TRGJ1 or TRGJ2 and V is TRGV5. CDR3 length equals 13 residues. CDR1 and CDR2 (germline): VINAFY, YDVSNSKD. The CDR3 DNA sequence: TGTGCCACCTGGGACAGGCATCATTATACGAAACTCTTT. Protein product: CATWDRHHYTKLF.

With regard to this clone: A far larger clone is just one base off, so this is likely a read error. The rearrangement uses TRGV5 and TRGJ1 or TRGJ2. Germline V gives CDR1 VINAFY, CDR2 YDVSNSKD. The CDR3 covers 10 residues. In DNA form, the CDR3 reads TGTGCCACTTGGGACAGTAAGAAACTCTTT. It is translated as CATWDSKKLF.

Points on this clone: For this DNA, TCRdb reports the protein of a much larger clone, which diverges at residue 4, most likely from a read error; the protein presented here is translated directly from the DNA. The rearrangement links TRGV9 to TRGJP1. Germline values: CDR1 GITISATS, CDR2 ISYDGTV (reference sequence). The CDR3 is 14 residues long. J gave up 3 bases and V 10 bases, and 11 bases lay outside the gene matches. CDR3 sequence: CAFGPRATGWFKIF. CDR3 nucleotides: TGTGCCTTCGGTCCGCGCGCCACTGGTTGGTTCAAGATATTT.

This sequence joins TRGV3 and TRGJ1 or TRGJ2. Germline V gene data show CDR1 as VTNTFY and CDR2 as YDVSTARD (reference sequence). The CDR3 runs 13 residues. Trimming cost V 0 bases and J 6 bases; bases outside gene matches: 5. The CDR3 nucleotides read TGTGCCACCTGGGACAGGCACCGTTATAAGAAACTCTTT. As protein: CATWDRHRYKKLF.

This clone came up a few times. Germline and junction disagree at one end, which may indicate a read error. The V call is TRGV9, the J call TRGJ1 or TRGJ2. The CDR3 is 15 amino acids. Germline-derived CDR1 and CDR2 are GITISATS and ISYDGTV (reference sequence). This CDR3 reads CAWWEVRGLGYKKLF. The DNA of the CDR3 is TGTGCCTGGTGGGAGGTGAGAGGTTTGGGGTATAAGAAACTCTTT.

Relative to its sample, this clone is medium-sized. This sequence joins TRGV3 and TRGJ1 or TRGJ2. J gave up 10 bases and V 0 bases, and 6 bases lay outside the gene matches. CDR3 length: 12 residues. CDR1 and CDR2 from the germline V gene are VTNTFY and YDVSTARD (reference sequence). CDR3 amino acids: CATWDRSGKKLF. DNA for the CDR3: TGTGCCACCTGGGACAGGTCGGGGAAGAAACTCTTT.

About this clone itself: A much larger clonotype is one base distant, so this may be a read error. Without a V gene call, the J gene is given as TRGJ1 or TRGJ2. This CDR3 is built from 20 residues. The CDR3, as DNA: TGTGCCTTGTGGGAGTCGCCCCGAGGCTTATTGGGTCCTCGAGATTATAAGAAACTCTTT. As protein: CALWESPRGLLGPRDYKKLF.

Only a few counts were recorded for this clone. The gene calls are TRGV9 and TRGJ1 or TRGJ2. Germline assignment: CDR1 GITISATS and CDR2 ISYDGTV (reference sequence). V shed 2 bases and J 6 bases; nucleotides not matched to a gene: 10. The CDR3 sequence is 14 residues long. CDR3 residues: CALWEGGWGYKKLF. The CDR3 DNA reads TGTGCCTTGTGGGAGGGGGGCTGGGGTTATAAGAAACTCTTT.

Comments on this clone: TCRdb's protein for this DNA is that of a much larger clone and differs from the translation at residue 8, likely a read error; the protein shown is the DNA translation. The V and J genes are TRGV9 and TRGJ1 or TRGJ2. Per germline, CDR1 GITISATS and CDR2 ISYDGTV (reference sequence). The CDR3 loop spans 14 amino acids. Unmatched junction bases numbered 8, after V lost 3 bases and J lost 3 bases. The CDR3: CALWETTCYYKKLF. The CDR3 DNA follows: TGTGCCTTGTGGGAGACAACGTGTTATTATAAGAAACTCTTT.

J is TRGJP2 and V is TRGV3. This CDR3 contains 18 residues. Germline V lookup: CDR1 VTNTFY, CDR2 YDVSTARD (reference sequence). V lost 4 bases and J lost 6; bases outside the gene matches: 20. CDR3 amino acids: CATWERQPCKGGDWIKTF. The CDR3 DNA reads TGTGCCACCTGGGAAAGACAACCCTGTAAAGGGGGTGATTGGATCAAGACGTTT.

Comment on this clone: The amino acid sequence in TCRdb belongs to a much larger clone and departs from this DNA's translation at residue 9, likely a sequencing read error; the sequence shown is translated from the DNA. The gene calls are TRGV5 and TRGJ1 or TRGJ2. V lost 0 bases to trimming and J lost 5 bases; unmatched junction nucleotides: 13. Germline values: CDR1 VINAFY, CDR2 YDVSNSKD. The CDR3 length is 16 residues. The CDR3 reads CATWDRRPTGHYKKLF. CDR3 in DNA: TGTGCCACCTGGGACAGGCGCCCCACTGGACATTATAAGAAACTCTTT.

Of note for this clone: An end of the junction differs from the germline gene, which may be a read error. J is TRGJ1 or TRGJ2 and V is TRGV3. The germline gives CDR1 VTNTFY, CDR2 YDVSTARD (reference sequence). This CDR3 is 16 amino acids long. CDR3 region: CATWDRRQRFYYKKLF. CDR3 nucleotide sequence: TGTGCCACCTGGGACAGGAGGCAGAGATTTTATTATAAGAAACTATTT.

This clone was found a few times. For this DNA, TCRdb reports the protein of a much larger clone, which diverges at residue 5, most likely from a read error; the protein presented here is translated directly from the DNA. The V call is TRGV5, the J call TRGJ1 or TRGJ2. Germline V gene data show CDR1 as VINAFY and CDR2 as YDVSNSKD. The CDR3 consists of 13 residues. As DNA, the CDR3 is TGTGCCACCTGGTACAGGCATCATTATAAGAAACTCTTT. It codes for CATWYRHHYKKLF.

The V gene was identified as TRGV3, while no J gene was called. This CDR3 is built from 11 residues. Per germline, CDR1 VTNTFY and CDR2 YDVSTARD (reference sequence). The CDR3 region is CATWSHYTKIF. The CDR3, as DNA: TGTGCCACCTGGTCTCATTATACGAAAATATTT.

By sample fraction, this clone is medium-sized (0.01 to 0.1%). Other DNA sequences in the same sample also yield this CDR3. V is TRGV8 and J is TRGJ1 or TRGJ2. CDR1 and CDR2 from the germline V gene are VENAVY and YDSYNSRV. The CDR3 is made up of 11 amino acids. V gave up 1 base and J gave up 10 bases; unmatched junction bases: 4. CDR3 nucleotides: TGTGCCACCTGGGATAGTTGGAAGAAACTCTTT. Translated: CATWDSWKKLF.

On this clone itself: This DNA translates differently at residue 7 from the TCRdb protein, which is that of a much larger clone; a read error is likely, and the protein shown is the DNA's own translation. J is TRGJ1 or TRGJ2 and V is TRGV9. Germline CDR1 GITISATS, CDR2 ISYDGTV (reference sequence). CDR3 length equals 13 residues. V was clipped by 0 bases and J by 8 bases; unmatched bases: 7. The CDR3 here is CALWEVTRDKKLF. The CDR3 nucleotides read TGTGCCTTGTGGGAGGTGACTAGGGATAAGAAACTCTTT.

The V gene call is TRGV3, and the J gene call is absent. The CDR3 has 18 residues. CDR1 is VTNTFY and CDR2 is YDVSTARD in the germline V gene (reference sequence). CDR3 DNA sequence: TGTGCCACCTGGGATCGGGTTAGGCAAAGAGGTGGCAGTGGAAACAAAATCTTT. It specifies CATWDRVRQRGGSGNKIF.

This chain links TRGV8 with TRGJ1 or TRGJ2. Trimming took 1 base from V and 12 from J; bases not matched to a gene: 3. Germline-derived CDR1 and CDR2 are VENAVY and YDSYNSRV. The CDR3 is 10 residues long. The CDR3 spells CATWDSWKLF. CDR3 nucleotide sequence: TGTGCCACCTGGGATAGCTGGAAACTCTTT.

This clone was detected a few times. TCRdb pairs this DNA with a much larger clone's protein that differs at residue 11, likely a read error; the protein shown was translated from the DNA. This chain joins TRGV9 and TRGJ1 or TRGJ2. From germline, CDR1 is GITISATS and CDR2 ISYDGTV (reference sequence). The CDR3 is made up of 14 amino acids. CDR3 amino acids: CALWETTGYYEKLF. DNA for the CDR3: TGTGCCTTGTGGGAGACAACGGGTTATTATGAGAAACTCTTT.